The rows below give T cell receptor beta chains drawn from one sample of a study of ipilimumab plus nivolumab after autologous stem cell transplantation. Only in-frame clones appear in the TCRdb table, and some are missing; sequencing was by immunoSEQ multiplex PCR. Of 10,000 to 15,000 clones listed, 73% were seen once; the top ten hold around 15%. This specimen consisted of PBMCs, obtained in a trial of ipilimumab plus nivolumab as post-transplant consolidation. The receptors shown here come from a male donor with diffuse large B-cell lymphoma. The CDR3 runs from the conserved cysteine through the conserved F or W. D genes are given only for firm matches. For some rows the clone size is stated as once, few or many, or as a class when expanded; others skip it.

D gene	J gene	clone size	V gene	CDR3 protein	CDR3 DNA
TRBD1	TRBJ2-7	.	TRBV5-4	CASSLQGSSYEQYF	TGTGCCAGCAGCTTACAGGGGTCTTCCTACGAGCAGTACTTC
.	TRBJ1-2	.	TRBV7-6	CASSSPAGLNYGYTF	TGTGCCAGCAGCTCCCCTGCAGGTCTCAACTATGGCTACACCTTC
.	TRBJ1-2	.	TRBV19	CASSIAVFGYGYTF	TGTGCCAGTAGTATTGCGGTCTTTGGCTATGGCTACACCTTC
.	TRBJ2-1	.	TRBV11-2	CASSTDITYYNEQFF	TGTGCCAGCAGCACCGACATCACGTACTACAATGAGCAGTTCTTC
.	TRBJ2-3	.	TRBV10-1	CASSESTATYTQYF	TGCGCCAGCAGTGAGTCGACAGCCACTTATACGCAGTATTTT
.	TRBJ2-2	.	TRBV7-3	CASSLIVGVTGELFF	TGTGCCAGCAGCTTAATTGTGGGGGTAACCGGGGAGCTGTTTTTT
.	TRBJ2-7	.	TRBV2	CASRVELRDWAYEQYF	TGTGCCAGCAGGGTCGAGTTAAGGGACTGGGCCTACGAGCAGTACTTC
TRBD1	TRBJ1-1	once	TRBV30	CAWSGQPNTEAFF	TGTGCCTGGTCGGGACAGCCGAACACTGAAGCTTTCTTT
.	TRBJ1-2	.	TRBV6-6	CASMGMGERGSGYTF	TGTGCCAGCATGGGGATGGGGGAGAGGGGTTCTGGCTACACCTTC
TRBD1	TRBJ1-1	.	TRBV4-2	CASWDRGLNTEAFF	TGTGCCAGCTGGGACAGGGGGCTGAACACTGAAGCTTTCTTT
.	TRBJ1-3	.	TRBV5-6	CASSLVTSSGNTIYF	TGTGCCAGCAGCTTGGTTACGTCCTCTGGAAACACCATATATTTT
TRBD1	TRBJ1-5	.	TRBV30	CAWSGQGNQPQHF	TGTGCCTGGTCGGGACAGGGGAATCAGCCCCAGCATTTT
.	TRBJ2-5	.	TRBV6-5	CASSSIYGRETQYF	TGTGCCAGCAGTTCCATCTATGGGCGAGAGACCCAGTACTTC
.	TRBJ1-6	.	TRBV7-9	CASSTGGSPLHF	TGTGCCAGCAGCACTGGGGGATCACCCCTCCACTTT
.	TRBJ2-1	.	TRBV4-1	CASSQDLFSAYNEQFF	TGCGCCAGCAGCCAAGATCTTTTTAGCGCCTACAATGAGCAGTTCTTC
.	TRBJ2-4	.	TRBV20-1	CSAREGQKKYF	TGCAGTGCTAGAGAGGGACAAAAGAAGTACTTC
.	TRBJ2-3	medium-sized	TRBV5-4	CASSLEGNTQYF	TGTGCCAGCAGCCTCGAAGGGAATACGCAGTATTTT
TRBD2	TRBJ2-5	.	TRBV4-2	CASSQDRGGEGETQYF	TGTGCCAGCAGCCAAGATAGGGGAGGGGAAGGAGAGACCCAGTACTTC
TRBD1	TRBJ1-5	.	TRBV27	CASSLTLDRASNQPQHF	TGTGCCAGCAGTTTGACTCTCGACAGGGCTTCAAATCAGCCCCAGCATTTT
TRBD1	TRBJ1-6	few	TRBV30	CAWSETGGVDSPLHF	TGTGCCTGGAGCGAAACAGGGGGCGTCGATTCACCCCTCCACTTT
.	TRBJ2-7	.	TRBV6-6	CASSLASPEQYF	TGTGCCAGCAGTTTAGCGAGCCCCGAGCAGTACTTC
.	TRBJ1-1	.	TRBV30	CAWNIETEAFF	TGTGCCTGGAACATCGAGACTGAAGCTTTCTTT
.	TRBJ2-7	once	TRBV25-1	CATGRGEQYF	TGTGCCACCGGTCGAGGAGAGCAGTACTTC
TRBD1	TRBJ2-1	few	TRBV9	CASSPGTGTYNEQFF	TGTGCCAGCAGCCCGGGGACAGGGACCTACAATGAGCAGTTCTTC
.	TRBJ2-1	.	TRBV7-3	CASSQGGEQFF	TGTGCCAGCAGCCAGGGGGGCGAGCAGTTCTTC
TRBD2	TRBJ2-3	.	TRBV5-4	CASRQGLAGGGTDTQYF	TGTGCCAGCAGACAGGGACTAGCGGGAGGGGGCACAGATACGCAGTATTTT
.	TRBJ2-3	.	TRBV13	CASSQGTQKTTDTQYF	TGTGCCAGCAGCCAAGGGACACAGAAGACCACAGATACGCAGTATTTT
TRBD1	TRBJ2-7	.	TRBV2	CASSAEGASYEQYF	TGTGCCAGCAGTGCAGAGGGGGCCTCCTACGAGCAGTACTTC
.	TRBJ2-2	few	TRBV7-2	CASSLQTNTGELFF	TGTGCCAGCAGCTTACAGACGAACACCGGGGAGCTGTTTTTT
.	TRBJ1-1	few	TRBV30	CAWSDNTEAFF	TGTGCCTGGAGTGACAACACTGAAGCTTTCTTT
.	TRBJ2-5	.	TRBV30	CAWSDGGVRETQYF	TGTGCCTGGAGTGACGGAGGGGTCCGGGAGACCCAGTACTTC
.	TRBJ2-5	.	TRBV7-8	CASSLPTGERYF	TGTGCCAGCAGCTTACCCACGGGGGAGCGGTACTTC